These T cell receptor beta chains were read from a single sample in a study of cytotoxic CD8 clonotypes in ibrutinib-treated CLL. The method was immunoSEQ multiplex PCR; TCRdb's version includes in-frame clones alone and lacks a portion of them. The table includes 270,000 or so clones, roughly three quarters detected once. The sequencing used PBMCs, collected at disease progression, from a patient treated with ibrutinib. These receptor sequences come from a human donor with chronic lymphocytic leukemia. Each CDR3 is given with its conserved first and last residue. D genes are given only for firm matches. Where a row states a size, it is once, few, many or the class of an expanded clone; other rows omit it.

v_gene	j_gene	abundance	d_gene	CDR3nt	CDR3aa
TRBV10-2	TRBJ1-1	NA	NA	TGCGCCAGCAGTGGGGTCACGAAGATGGGGAACACTGAAGCTTTCTTT	CASSGVTKMGNTEAFF
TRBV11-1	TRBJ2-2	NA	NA	TGTGCCAGCAGCCTATATCGCGGTCGACAATACACCGGGGAGCTGTTTTTT	CASSLYRGRQYTGELFF
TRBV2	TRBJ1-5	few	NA	TGTGCCAGCTCCGCCGACAGTCAGCCCCAGCATTTT	CASSADSQPQHF
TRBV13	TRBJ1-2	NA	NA	TGTGCCAGCAGCTTAGTTGGGGGTTCGGCTAACTATGGCTACACCTTC	CASSLVGGSANYGYTF
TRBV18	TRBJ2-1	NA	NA	TGTGCCAGCTCACCCCGGCTCAATGAGCAGTTCTTC	CASSPRLNEQFF
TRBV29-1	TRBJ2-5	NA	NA	TGCAGCGTTGAGCAATACAGGGTCAATCAAGAGACCCAGTACTTC	CSVEQYRVNQETQYF
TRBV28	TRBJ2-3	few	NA	TGTGCCAGCAGGATACTAGGGCACACAGATACGCAGTATTTT	CASRILGHTDTQYF
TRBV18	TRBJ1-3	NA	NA	TGTGCCAGCTCACCACAGGGACTGGGATACTCTGGAAACACCATATATTTT	CASSPQGLGYSGNTIYF
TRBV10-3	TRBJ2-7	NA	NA	TGTGCCATCAGCACGCTCAACTACGAGCAGTACTTC	CAISTLNYEQYF
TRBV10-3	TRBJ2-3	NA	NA	TGTGCCATCAGTGAGAGGCCTTCTAGCACAGATACGCAGTATTTT	CAISERPSSTDTQYF
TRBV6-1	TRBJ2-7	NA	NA	TGTGCCAGCAGTTATATCGAGGACGAGCAGTACTTC	CASSYIEDEQYF
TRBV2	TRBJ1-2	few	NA	TGTGCCAGCAGTGCAGGGGCAAACTATGGCTACACCTTC	CASSAGANYGYTF
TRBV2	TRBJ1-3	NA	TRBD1	TGTGCCAGCAGTGACTCCTTCTGGGACAGGGTCGGAAACACCATATATTTT	CASSDSFWDRVGNTIYF
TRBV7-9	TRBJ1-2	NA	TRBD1	TGTGCCAGCACACCGGGACAGACTAACTATGGCTACACCTTC	CASTPGQTNYGYTF
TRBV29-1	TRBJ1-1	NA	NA	TGCAGCGTTGAACTGAACACTGAAGCTTTCTTT	CSVELNTEAFF
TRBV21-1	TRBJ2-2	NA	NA	TGTGCCAGCAGCATACCGGGGGACAGGGGGCCGTGGAGCACCGGGGAGCTGTTTTTT	CASSIPGDRGPWSTGELFF
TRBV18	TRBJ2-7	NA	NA	TGTGCCAGCTCGCAACCGGGACAAGTGGGCTACGAGCAGTACTTC	CASSQPGQVGYEQYF
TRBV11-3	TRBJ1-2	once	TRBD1	TGTGCCAGCAGTAAACAGGGGGCGGAGGGCTACACCTTC	CASSKQGAEGYTF
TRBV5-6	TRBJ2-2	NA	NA	TGTGCCAGCAGCTTGGTACGGTCTCTAGGCACCGGGGAGCTGTTTTTT	CASSLVRSLGTGELFF
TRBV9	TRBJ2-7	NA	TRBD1	TGTGCCAGCAGCGAAACGGGACAGGCCCTATACGAGCAGTACTTC	CASSETGQALYEQYF
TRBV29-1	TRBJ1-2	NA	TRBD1	TGCAGCGCCACGGACAGGGGGCTCTATGGCTACACCTTC	CSATDRGLYGYTF
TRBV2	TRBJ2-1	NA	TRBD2	TGTGCCAGCAGTCTCCTCCCCCTGAGCGGGAGGTACAATGAGCAGTTCTTC	CASSLLPLSGRYNEQFF
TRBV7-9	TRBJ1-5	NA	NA	TGTGCCAGCAGCTCAGGGGGCAATCAGCCCCAGCATTTT	CASSSGGNQPQHF
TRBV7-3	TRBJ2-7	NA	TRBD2	TGTGCCAGCAGCTCGGGACTATCGAGCGAGCAGTACTTC	CASSSGLSSEQYF
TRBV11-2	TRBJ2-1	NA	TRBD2	TGTGCCAGCAGCTCGCCGGGACTAGAGTACAATGAGCAGTTCTTC	CASSSPGLEYNEQFF
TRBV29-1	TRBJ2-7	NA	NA	TGCAGCGTTGATCGGACCGGTTCCTACGAGCAGTACTTC	CSVDRTGSYEQYF
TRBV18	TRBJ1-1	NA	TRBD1	TGTGCCAGCTCACCGGGGACAGGGAGGACTGAAGCTTTCTTT	CASSPGTGRTEAFF
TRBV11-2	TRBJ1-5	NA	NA	TGTGCCAGCAGCTTAGGATTGGCTCAGCCCCAGCATTTT	CASSLGLAQPQHF